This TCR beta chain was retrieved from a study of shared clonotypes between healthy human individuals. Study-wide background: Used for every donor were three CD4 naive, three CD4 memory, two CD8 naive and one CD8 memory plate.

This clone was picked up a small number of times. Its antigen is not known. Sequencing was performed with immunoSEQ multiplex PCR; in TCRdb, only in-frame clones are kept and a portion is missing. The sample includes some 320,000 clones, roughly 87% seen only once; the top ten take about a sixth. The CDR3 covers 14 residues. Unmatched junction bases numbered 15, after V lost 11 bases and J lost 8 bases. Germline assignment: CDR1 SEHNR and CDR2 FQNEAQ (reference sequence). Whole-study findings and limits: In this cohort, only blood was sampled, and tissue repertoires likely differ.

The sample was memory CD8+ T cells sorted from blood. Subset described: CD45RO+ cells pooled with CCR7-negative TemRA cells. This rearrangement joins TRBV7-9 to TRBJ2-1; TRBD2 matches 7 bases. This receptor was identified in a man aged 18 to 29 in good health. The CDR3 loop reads CAFAGAGTNDEQFF. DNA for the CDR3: TGTGCCTTCGCCGGAGCGGGAACGAACGATGAGCAGTTCTTC.